This T cell receptor (beta chain) derives from a study of OX40 agonist ivuxolimab in advanced cancers. The V gene lost 4 bases and the J gene lost 4 bases, with 20 bases spanning the gap. CDR1 and CDR2 (germline): SGHNT, YYREEE (reference sequence). This CDR3 region has 16 residues. The table lists this clone with a count of one. Assay used: immunoSEQ multiplex PCR; TCRdb lists only in-frame clones, some missing. Of over 65,000 clones listed, 84% are singletons. The sample here was CD4+ or CD8+ T cells sorted from blood, taken in a trial of the OX40 agonist ivuxolimab. The TCR originated in an adult with an advanced solid tumor such as melanoma, head and neck, liver or kidney cancer. The chain is built from TRBV5-4 and TRBJ1-2; D might be TRBD1 (6 bases). The CDR3 DNA reads as TGTGCCAGCAGCCGGTTACAGGGATCACGGGGCTATGGCTACACCTTC. It specifies CASSRLQGSRGYGYTF.